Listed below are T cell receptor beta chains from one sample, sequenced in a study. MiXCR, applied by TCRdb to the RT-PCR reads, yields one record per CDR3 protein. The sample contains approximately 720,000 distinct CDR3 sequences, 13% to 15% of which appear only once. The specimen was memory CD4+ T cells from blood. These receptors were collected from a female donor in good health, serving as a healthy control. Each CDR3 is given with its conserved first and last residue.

CDR3aa: CASSVRDSRSYNEQFF
j_gene: TRBJ2-1
v_gene: TRBV9
len: 16

CDR3aa: CASSPQIRGTEAFF
j_gene: TRBJ1-1
v_gene: TRBV7-2
len: 14

CDR3aa: CASSPEDAYGYTF
j_gene: TRBJ1-2
v_gene: TRBV18
len: 13

CDR3aa: CASSDVGGRTDEQYF
j_gene: TRBJ2-7
v_gene: TRBV4-2
len: 15

CDR3aa: CATSRDRGNSPLHF
j_gene: TRBJ1-6
v_gene: TRBV15
len: 14

CDR3aa: CASSWDRGQVQPQHF
j_gene: TRBJ1-5
v_gene: TRBV6-1
len: 15

CDR3aa: CASSPERAQNYGYTF
j_gene: TRBJ1-2
v_gene: TRBV18
len: 15

CDR3aa: CATSDFWREGHGELFF
j_gene: TRBJ2-2
v_gene: TRBV24-1
len: 16

CDR3aa: CASSHLAGPNTEELFF
j_gene: TRBJ2-2
v_gene: TRBV7-9
len: 16

CDR3aa: CASSAGGEEETQYF
j_gene: TRBJ2-5
v_gene: TRBV9
len: 14

CDR3aa: CASSLGFGQGSTDTQYF
j_gene: TRBJ2-3
v_gene: TRBV12-3/TRBV12-4
len: 17

CDR3aa: CASSPEGRWGEQYF
j_gene: TRBJ2-7
v_gene: TRBV18
len: 14

CDR3aa: CASLSMSAGTRYEQYF
j_gene: TRBJ2-7
v_gene: TRBV27
len: 16

CDR3aa: CASSPELSGNQPQHF
j_gene: TRBJ1-5
v_gene: TRBV2
len: 15

CDR3aa: CASSFAVGGTLSSYEQYF
j_gene: TRBJ2-7
v_gene: TRBV5-5
len: 18

CDR3aa: CASRDRSMGQPQHF
j_gene: TRBJ1-5
v_gene: TRBV6-2/TRBV6-3
len: 14

CDR3aa: CASSPLSQPRTEAFF
j_gene: TRBJ1-1
v_gene: TRBV5-1
len: 15

CDR3aa: CASSVGRSTGRAFF
j_gene: TRBJ2-1
v_gene: TRBV25-1
len: 14

CDR3aa: CAWSLGQVWNEQFF
j_gene: TRBJ2-1
v_gene: TRBV30
len: 14

CDR3aa: CSVAGRLAKNIQYF
j_gene: TRBJ2-4
v_gene: TRBV29-1
len: 14

CDR3aa: CSAPSPGITEAFF
j_gene: TRBJ1-1
v_gene: TRBV20-1
len: 13

CDR3aa: CASSFPRTGSTDTQYF
j_gene: TRBJ2-3
v_gene: TRBV7-9
len: 16

CDR3aa: CASRELAGTYEQYF
j_gene: TRBJ2-7
v_gene: TRBV6-1
len: 14

CDR3aa: CASSPSQGSTGQFF
j_gene: TRBJ2-1
v_gene: TRBV7-8
len: 14

CDR3aa: CASSYFGADTQYF
j_gene: TRBJ2-3
v_gene: TRBV7-2
len: 13

CDR3aa: CASSPGPPHEQFF
j_gene: TRBJ2-1
v_gene: TRBV18
len: 13

CDR3aa: CATSGGSTDTQYF
j_gene: TRBJ2-3
v_gene: TRBV18
len: 13

CDR3aa: CASRPPGQGGRGYTF
j_gene: TRBJ1-2
v_gene: TRBV6-5
len: 15

CDR3aa: CASLVNPGSTEAFF
j_gene: TRBJ1-1
v_gene: TRBV5-1
len: 14

CDR3aa: CSVAPTDTQYF
j_gene: TRBJ2-3
v_gene: TRBV29-1
len: 11

CDR3aa: CASSQEARREQFF
j_gene: TRBJ2-1
v_gene: TRBV4-3
len: 13

CDR3aa: CASRLRDRGYTGELFF
j_gene: TRBJ2-2
v_gene: TRBV6-2/TRBV6-3
len: 16

CDR3aa: CASSPLTGLLEQYF
j_gene: TRBJ2-7
v_gene: TRBV6-2/TRBV6-3
len: 14

CDR3aa: CASSLVSSGTYEQYF
j_gene: TRBJ2-7
v_gene: TRBV5-5
len: 15

CDR3aa: CATTEGNSPLHF
j_gene: TRBJ1-6
v_gene: TRBV24-1
len: 12

CDR3aa: CASSLAGAMGELFF
j_gene: TRBJ2-2
v_gene: TRBV7-3
len: 14

CDR3aa: CSARGNRGVTEAFF
j_gene: TRBJ1-1
v_gene: TRBV20-1
len: 14

CDR3aa: CASSMDRYTQYF
j_gene: TRBJ2-3
v_gene: TRBV7-2
len: 12

CDR3aa: CAWKRTGGIEQYF
j_gene: TRBJ2-7
v_gene: TRBV30
len: 13

CDR3aa: CASSNPSGRAAEQYF
j_gene: TRBJ2-7
v_gene: TRBV25-1
len: 15

CDR3aa: CASSLGVGGGGYGYTF
j_gene: TRBJ1-2
v_gene: TRBV7-8
len: 16

CDR3aa: CSARKAAFSGNTIYF
j_gene: TRBJ1-3
v_gene: TRBV20-1
len: 15

CDR3aa: CAISEGITQFF
j_gene: TRBJ2-1
v_gene: TRBV10-3
len: 11

CDR3aa: CASSYSFGGELFF
j_gene: TRBJ2-2
v_gene: TRBV6-5
len: 13

CDR3aa: CSARRDELAQYF
j_gene: TRBJ2-3
v_gene: TRBV20-1
len: 12

CDR3aa: CSVDGTGGNTIYF
j_gene: TRBJ1-3
v_gene: TRBV29-1
len: 13

CDR3aa: CASASADTQYF
j_gene: TRBJ2-3
v_gene: TRBV12-5
len: 11

CDR3aa: CSAKDPGQGATDTQYF
j_gene: TRBJ2-3
v_gene: TRBV20-1
len: 16

CDR3aa: CASKNPSGAAYEQYF
j_gene: TRBJ2-7
v_gene: TRBV28
len: 15

CDR3aa: CSAESSGRGEQFF
j_gene: TRBJ2-1
v_gene: TRBV29-1
len: 13

CDR3aa: CASSLTPTDTQYF
j_gene: TRBJ2-3
v_gene: TRBV7-2
len: 13

CDR3aa: CASSLAGPPAFF
j_gene: TRBJ1-1
v_gene: TRBV12-3/TRBV12-4
len: 12

CDR3aa: CASSSTSGSLADTQYF
j_gene: TRBJ2-3
v_gene: TRBV5-4
len: 16